One sample yielded the 11 T cell receptor beta chains listed below, sequenced in a study of T-cell reconstitution after alpha-beta-depleted transplantation in children. Preparing the TCRbeta library involved the use of unique molecular identifiers. TCRdb independently ran MiXCR on the PCR reads; one entry per CDR3 protein. The sample has around 800,000 distinct CDR3 sequences; less than 20% are singletons. The sample consisted of PBMCs, mostly from graft donor cells, taken 360 days after TCRalphabeta/CD19-depleted stem cell transplant. The receptor source for this set is a male patient under 18 who had a stem cell transplant for acute lymphoblastic leukemia, so the T cells may come from the graft donor.

This clonotype was observed at least ten times. This rearrangement joins TRBV5-1 to TRBJ2-3; maybe TRBD2 (6 bases). This CDR3 comprises 16 residues. Germline CDR1 and CDR2: SGHRS and YFSETQ. Trimming cost V 4 bases and J 2 bases, with 17 bases left between them. The CDR3 protein is CASSPLIAENTDTQYF. The CDR3 region has the DNA TGCGCCAGCAGCCCCCTAATAGCGGAAAACACAGATACGCAGTATTTT.

At least ten counts were recorded for this clonotype. The chain uses TRBV6-1 and TRBJ1-5; no firm D call. Looked up from germline, CDR1 is MNHNS and CDR2 is SASEGT. The V end lost 0 bases, the J end lost 3 bases, and 9 bases lay between the germline ends. The CDR3 has 15 residues. CDR3 coding DNA: TGTGCCAGCAGTGAAGCCGGGCAGTTCAATCAGCCCCAGCATTTT. Translation: CASSEAGQFNQPQHF.

V and J are TRBV5-1 and TRBJ2-3, with D maybe TRBD2 (6 bases). The germline V and J ends were trimmed by 4 bases and 3 bases, with 15 bases remaining between them. Per germline, CDR1 SGHRS and CDR2 YFSETQ. The CDR3 has 15 residues. The CDR3 here is CASSGLAEGTDTQYF. In DNA form, the CDR3 reads TGCGCCAGCAGCGGTTTAGCGGAGGGGACAGATACGCAGTATTTT.

Worth noting for this clonotype: The junction departs from germline at one end; a sequencing error may be responsible. V is TRBV5-1 and J is TRBJ1-1; D is possibly TRBD1 (5 bases). The CDR3 runs to 16 residues. Germline V lookup: CDR1 SGHRS, CDR2 YFSETQ. The CDR3 coding sequence is TGCGTCAGCAGCTTGGTGGGACGGAGGATAAACACTGAAGCTTTCTTT. As protein: CVSSLVGRRINTEAFF.

This clonotype was detected a few times. The V call is TRBV29-1, the J call TRBJ1-2, with a weak D call TRBD1 (6 bases). Deletions cut 7 bases from V and 3 bases from J, with 15 bases between. Germline values: CDR1 SQVTM, CDR2 ANQGSEA. CDR3 length equals 13 residues. The CDR3 bases are TGCAGCGGAGGACAGACAACCGACTATGGCTACACCTTC. This translates into CSGGQTTDYGYTF.

The chain links TRBV7-6 to TRBJ2-1; D is possibly TRBD2 (6 bases). Between the trimmed V and J ends, which lost 5 bases and 10 bases, there was a span of 21 bases. The germline V gene encodes CDR1 SGHVS and CDR2 FNYEAQ. The CDR3 totals 15 residues. CDR3 in DNA: TGTGCCAGCAGCCCCCGGGACTTCCTCCTCGGGGAGCAGTTCTTC. Translated, it gives CASSPRDFLLGEQFF.

This clonotype was found a few times. V usage is TRBV10-3 and J usage is TRBJ2-3; 9 nucleotides line up with TRBD1. Germline trimming cut 4 bases from V and 2 bases from J; bases unmatched to any gene: 4. The V gene's germline CDR1 is ENHRY and CDR2 SYGVKD. CDR3 length: 15 residues. The CDR3 bases are TGTGCCATCAGTGGTCGGGACAGGGACACAGATACGCAGTATTTT. This sequence encodes CAISGRDRDTDTQYF.

This chain connects TRBV12-3 or TRBV12-4 to TRBJ1-5; 8 nucleotides align to TRBD1. This CDR3 region has 16 residues. V shed 2 bases, J shed 7 bases, and the junction held 10 bases outside the gene matches. CDR3 coding DNA: TGTGCCAGCAGTTTAAGGAGAGGGACAGGTAACCAGCCCCAGCATTTT. Protein product: CASSLRRGTGNQPQHF.

The J gene is TRBJ1-3, the V gene TRBV12-3 or TRBV12-4; D gene unclear. CDR3 length equals 15 residues. The germline V and J ends were trimmed by 3 bases and 1 base, with 10 bases remaining between them. Here the CDR3 DNA reads TGTGCCAGCAGTTTTGAGGGTTCATCTGGAAACACCATATATTTT. Translation: CASSFEGSSGNTIYF.

The V call is TRBV12-3 or TRBV12-4, the J call TRBJ2-5; D is ambiguous. Trimming took off 0 bases at V and 5 bases at J, with 13 bases between the two ends. This CDR3 has 15 amino acids. In DNA, the CDR3 is TGTGCCAGCAGTTTAGCCCTGACCTGGAAGGAGACCCAGTACTTC. This codes for CASSLALTWKETQYF.

In this sample, this clonotype turned up a few times. J is TRBJ2-6 and V is TRBV5-5; D possibly corresponds to TRBD2 (5 bases). V lost 6 bases, J lost 4 bases, and 14 bases lay in between. The CDR3 covers 15 residues. The germline V gene has CDR1 SGHKS and CDR2 YYEKEE (reference sequence). CDR3 DNA: TGTGCCAGCAACGGACTTACCTCGGGGGCCAACGTCCTGACTTTC. This sequence encodes CASNGLTSGANVLTF.